Listed below are T cell receptor beta chains from one sample, sequenced in a study of T cell changes during pregnancy in multiple sclerosis. TCRdb keeps only in-frame clones here, not all; method: immunoSEQ multiplex PCR. The sample lists around 45,000 clones; around 90% were seen once. The specimen was CD4+ T cells from peripheral blood mononuclear cells, collected before pregnancy. Every receptor here comes from a female donor with multiple sclerosis, enrolled in a pregnancy study. CDR3s include the opening cysteine and the closing phenylalanine or tryptophan. Each record gives: J gene, V gene, D gene, clone size, CDR3 protein, CDR3 DNA. D genes are given only for firm matches. Only some rows state a clone size, as once, few, many or a class for expanded clones.

J gene: TRBJ2-7; V gene: TRBV6-1; D gene: TRBD2; clone size: -; CDR3 protein: CASSELTSGGKYF; CDR3 DNA: TGTGCCAGCAGTGAATTAACTAGCGGGGGCAAGTACTTC
J gene: TRBJ2-1; V gene: TRBV9; D gene: TRBD1; clone size: -; CDR3 protein: CASSVGTDFSYNEQFF; CDR3 DNA: TGTGCCAGCAGCGTGGGGACAGACTTCTCCTACAATGAGCAGTTCTTC
J gene: TRBJ2-7; V gene: TRBV6-5; D gene: -; clone size: -; CDR3 protein: CASSLGQLYEQYF; CDR3 DNA: TGTGCCAGCAGTCTCGGACAGCTCTACGAGCAGTACTTC
J gene: TRBJ1-1; V gene: TRBV29-1; D gene: -; clone size: -; CDR3 protein: CSVGQGGRAFF; CDR3 DNA: TGCAGCGTTGGCCAGGGAGGGAGAGCTTTCTTT
J gene: TRBJ1-2; V gene: TRBV28; D gene: TRBD1; clone size: -; CDR3 protein: CASTKSWTGGGLDYGYTF; CDR3 DNA: TGTGCCAGCACTAAAAGTTGGACAGGGGGGGGACTGGACTATGGCTACACCTTC
J gene: TRBJ2-5; V gene: TRBV2; D gene: TRBD1; clone size: -; CDR3 protein: CASSKDREETQYF; CDR3 DNA: TGTGCCAGCAGCAAGGACAGGGAAGAGACCCAGTACTTC
J gene: TRBJ2-1; V gene: TRBV4-1; D gene: TRBD2; clone size: -; CDR3 protein: CASSQEGTSGSYNEQFF; CDR3 DNA: TGCGCCAGCAGCCAAGAAGGGACTAGCGGGAGTTACAATGAGCAGTTCTTC
J gene: TRBJ2-7; V gene: TRBV6-1; D gene: TRBD1; clone size: -; CDR3 protein: CASRNTGGRYEQYF; CDR3 DNA: TGTGCCAGCAGGAATACAGGGGGCCGCTACGAGCAGTACTTC
J gene: TRBJ2-7; V gene: TRBV27; D gene: -; clone size: -; CDR3 protein: CASSFRQGLTYEQYF; CDR3 DNA: TGTGCCAGCAGTTTTAGGCAGGGCTTAACCTACGAGCAGTACTTC
J gene: TRBJ2-1; V gene: TRBV9; D gene: TRBD2; clone size: -; CDR3 protein: CASSAGTRGDEQFF; CDR3 DNA: TGTGCCAGCAGCGCCGGGACTAGGGGCGATGAGCAGTTCTTC
J gene: TRBJ2-7; V gene: TRBV7-3; D gene: TRBD2; clone size: -; CDR3 protein: CASSRGLAGFNEQYF; CDR3 DNA: TGTGCCAGCAGCCGGGGACTAGCGGGATTCAACGAGCAGTACTTC
J gene: TRBJ1-3; V gene: TRBV2; D gene: TRBD1; clone size: -; CDR3 protein: CASKRDRGLRSGNTIYF; CDR3 DNA: TGTGCCAGCAAAAGAGACAGGGGGCTTAGGTCCGGAAACACCATATATTTT
J gene: TRBJ1-5; V gene: TRBV12-5; D gene: TRBD1; clone size: -; CDR3 protein: CASGLDFGTGWRQPQHF; CDR3 DNA: TGTGCTAGTGGTTTGGACTTCGGGACAGGGTGGAGACAGCCCCAGCATTTT
J gene: TRBJ2-7; V gene: TRBV27; D gene: TRBD2; clone size: -; CDR3 protein: CASNPTSGRAGYEQYF; CDR3 DNA: TGTGCCAGCAACCCAACTAGCGGGAGGGCCGGGTACGAGCAGTACTTC
J gene: TRBJ2-3; V gene: TRBV6-4; D gene: TRBD2; clone size: -; CDR3 protein: CASSDPRLAGGTDTQYF; CDR3 DNA: TGTGCCAGCAGTGACCCTAGACTAGCGGGGGGCACAGATACGCAGTATTTT
J gene: TRBJ2-1; V gene: TRBV29-1; D gene: TRBD2; clone size: -; CDR3 protein: CSVDSAGAYNEQFF; CDR3 DNA: TGCAGCGTTGATTCGGCGGGAGCTTACAATGAGCAGTTCTTC
J gene: TRBJ2-7; V gene: TRBV15; D gene: TRBD1; clone size: -; CDR3 protein: CATSRGDRAYEQYF; CDR3 DNA: TGTGCCACCAGCAGAGGGGACAGGGCCTACGAGCAGTACTTC
J gene: TRBJ2-1; V gene: TRBV29-1; D gene: TRBD2; clone size: -; CDR3 protein: CTLEGTSGSNEQFF; CDR3 DNA: TGCACCCTGGAGGGGACTAGCGGGAGCAATGAGCAGTTCTTC
J gene: TRBJ2-7; V gene: TRBV29-1; D gene: -; clone size: -; CDR3 protein: CSVGAPSSYEQYF; CDR3 DNA: TGCAGCGTTGGAGCTCCGTCCTCCTACGAGCAGTACTTC
J gene: TRBJ1-6; V gene: TRBV7-2; D gene: TRBD1; clone size: few; CDR3 protein: CASSARTGQSNSPLHF; CDR3 DNA: TGTGCCAGCAGCGCGCGGACAGGGCAATCGAATTCACCCCTCCACTTT
J gene: TRBJ1-1; V gene: TRBV19; D gene: -; clone size: -; CDR3 protein: CASRDTSMNTEAFF; CDR3 DNA: TGTGCCAGTAGGGACACAAGTATGAACACTGAAGCTTTCTTT
J gene: TRBJ2-5; V gene: TRBV9; D gene: TRBD2; clone size: -; CDR3 protein: CASSVGPSGGGGETQYF; CDR3 DNA: TGTGCCAGCAGCGTAGGTCCCTCCGGCGGGGGGGGAGAGACCCAGTACTTC
J gene: TRBJ2-7; V gene: TRBV28; D gene: -; clone size: -; CDR3 protein: CASSTPWDSTNREQYF; CDR3 DNA: TGTGCCAGCAGTACACCTTGGGACTCCACTAATCGCGAGCAGTACTTC
J gene: TRBJ2-1; V gene: TRBV20-1; D gene: -; clone size: once; CDR3 protein: CSAYLNEQFF; CDR3 DNA: TGCAGTGCGTACCTAAATGAGCAGTTCTTC
J gene: TRBJ1-2; V gene: TRBV7-3; D gene: -; clone size: few; CDR3 protein: CASSPSRGVGGYTF; CDR3 DNA: TGTGCCAGCAGCCCCAGTCGGGGGGTTGGAGGCTACACCTTC
J gene: TRBJ2-5; V gene: TRBV7-9; D gene: TRBD2; clone size: -; CDR3 protein: CASSPQLAGGSPGTQYF; CDR3 DNA: TGTGCCAGCAGCCCTCAACTAGCGGGGGGCTCTCCGGGAACCCAGTACTTC
J gene: TRBJ2-1; V gene: TRBV7-3; D gene: TRBD2; clone size: -; CDR3 protein: CASSLGRGSGAYNEQFF; CDR3 DNA: TGTGCCAGCAGCTTGGGGAGGGGTAGCGGGGCCTACAATGAGCAGTTCTTC
J gene: TRBJ2-5; V gene: TRBV4-2; D gene: TRBD2; clone size: -; CDR3 protein: CASSQEGGGARETQYF; CDR3 DNA: TGTGCCAGCAGCCAAGAGGGCGGGGGGGCCAGAGAGACCCAGTACTTC
J gene: TRBJ1-3; V gene: TRBV5-1; D gene: -; clone size: -; CDR3 protein: CASSSHSGNTIYF; CDR3 DNA: TGCGCCAGCAGTTCCCACTCTGGAAACACCATATATTTT
J gene: TRBJ2-3; V gene: TRBV6-5; D gene: -; clone size: -; CDR3 protein: CASSGQFSTDTQYF; CDR3 DNA: TGTGCCAGCAGTGGACAGTTTTCCACAGATACGCAGTATTTT
J gene: TRBJ2-7; V gene: TRBV5-1; D gene: TRBD2; clone size: -; CDR3 protein: CASSWLSGHGLAGGIYEQYF; CDR3 DNA: TGCGCCAGCAGCTGGTTATCGGGACACGGACTAGCGGGAGGTATCTACGAGCAGTACTTC
J gene: TRBJ1-1; V gene: TRBV19; D gene: TRBD1; clone size: -; CDR3 protein: CASRQRQGALNTEAFF; CDR3 DNA: TGTGCCAGTAGGCAAAGACAGGGGGCCCTGAACACTGAAGCTTTCTTT
J gene: TRBJ1-2; V gene: TRBV6-1; D gene: TRBD1; clone size: -; CDR3 protein: CASSGGQAAYGYTF; CDR3 DNA: TGTGCCAGCAGCGGGGGACAGGCTGCCTATGGCTACACCTTC
J gene: TRBJ1-1; V gene: TRBV7-3; D gene: TRBD1; clone size: -; CDR3 protein: CASSRTPTGDMNTEAFF; CDR3 DNA: TGTGCCAGCAGCCGAACTCCTACAGGGGATATGAACACTGAAGCTTTCTTT
J gene: TRBJ1-6; V gene: TRBV28; D gene: -; clone size: once; CDR3 protein: CASSSPLLEGPPLHF; CDR3 DNA: TGTGCCAGCAGTTCTCCCCTCCTGGAGGGGCCACCCCTCCACTTT
J gene: TRBJ2-7; V gene: TRBV6-5; D gene: TRBD1; clone size: -; CDR3 protein: CASSSWTGGPYEQYF; CDR3 DNA: TGTGCCAGCAGTTCCTGGACAGGGGGCCCCTACGAGCAGTACTTC
J gene: TRBJ1-1; V gene: TRBV2; D gene: -; clone size: -; CDR3 protein: CASSYQGSNTEAFF; CDR3 DNA: TGTGCCAGCAGCTACCAGGGGTCGAACACTGAAGCTTTCTTT
J gene: TRBJ2-3; V gene: TRBV27; D gene: TRBD2; clone size: -; CDR3 protein: CASGRLAGVDTQYF; CDR3 DNA: TGTGCCAGCGGGCGACTAGCGGGAGTAGATACGCAGTATTTT
J gene: TRBJ2-7; V gene: TRBV5-4; D gene: TRBD1; clone size: -; CDR3 protein: CASSNPTGESYEQYF; CDR3 DNA: TGTGCCAGCAGCAATCCAACAGGGGAATCCTACGAGCAGTACTTC